What follows are 12 T cell receptor beta chains derived from one specimen sequenced in a study of CD8 T cells in Susac syndrome. With random hexamers, 0.5 to 1 ug RNA was reverse transcribed. TCRdb reanalysed the immunoSEQ multiplex PCR reads using MiXCR and keeps one entry per CDR3 protein. The table has some 120,000 distinct CDR3 sequences, 90% to 95% seen once; the top ten hold over 0.1%. Input material: CD4+ T cells from PBMCs. The receptors stem from a human donor in good health.

The V and J genes are TRBV24-1 and TRBJ2-3; 7 bases fit TRBD2. With 4 bases clipped from V and 1 base from J, the junction kept 4 bases outside the gene matches. Germline V gene data show CDR1 as KGHDR and CDR2 as SFDVKD. The CDR3 has 15 amino acids. This CDR3 reads CATSEGGQRTDTQYF. CDR3 bases: TGTGCCACCAGTGAGGGAGGGCAGCGCACAGATACGCAGTATTTT.

The chain combines TRBV29-1 with TRBJ2-2; TRBD1 matches 9 bases. V gave up 5 bases and J gave up 1 base; unmatched junction bases: 5. The CDR3 totals 15 residues. Germline CDR1 is SQVTM and CDR2 is ANQGSEA. The CDR3 loop reads CSVSGTGKNTGELFF. CDR3 sequence (DNA): TGCAGCGTTTCGGGGACAGGGAAGAACACCGGGGAGCTGTTTTTT.

In regard to this clonotype: The missing conserved phenylalanine or tryptophan at the end of this CDR3 makes a read error likely. This rearrangement joins TRBV29-1 to TRBJ1-1; D is undetermined. This CDR3 has 11 amino acids. The germline V gene encodes CDR1 SQVTM and CDR2 ANQGSEA. V lost 7 bases to trimming and J lost 0 bases, with 6 bases between them. The DNA of the CDR3 is TGCAGCGGACTCATGAACACTGAAGCTTTCTCT. Its translation is CSGLMNTEAFS.

CDR3: CASSLKPGTSEGETQYF. The CDR3 DNA reads TGTGCCAGCAGCTTAAAACCCGGGACTAGCGAAGGAGAGACCCAGTACTTC. The rearrangement links TRBV7-2 to TRBJ2-5, with 10 bases lining up with TRBD2. Trimming cost V 2 bases and J 4 bases; bases outside gene matches: 10. The CDR3 runs 17 residues. Looked up from germline, CDR1 is SGHTA and CDR2 is FQGNSA.

The genes are TRBV7-2 and TRBJ2-7; D ambiguous. Germline-derived CDR1 and CDR2 are SGHTA and FQGNSA. This CDR3 spans 13 amino acids. With 0 bases removed from V and 5 bases from J, the gap between germline ends came to 8 bases. The CDR3 region has the DNA TGTGCCAGCAGCTTAGCGATATGGGACGAGCAGTACTTC. Its translation is CASSLAIWDEQYF.

CDR3 DNA: TGCGCCAGCAGCTTTGGGGATCCCGGGGAGCTGTTTTTT. Protein product: CASSFGDPGELFF. The V call is TRBV5-1, the J call TRBJ2-2; D not certain. There are 13 residues in the CDR3. V lost 2 bases and J 6 bases, leaving 8 bases between the germline ends. Germline CDR1 is SGHRS and CDR2 is YFSETQ.

This rearrangement joins TRBV28 to TRBJ2-3, with 13 nucleotides matching TRBD2. V lost 5 bases to trimming and J lost 6 bases; unmatched junction nucleotides: 5. This CDR3 region has 15 residues. CDR1 is MDHEN, CDR2 SYDVKM, per germline. The CDR3 region is CASSELAGGRDTQYF. CDR3 DNA: TGTGCCAGCAGTGAACTAGCGGGAGGGCGGGATACGCAGTATTTT.

The genes are TRBV10-3 and TRBJ1-5, with a weak D call TRBD1 (5 bases). This CDR3 is 13 amino acids long. V lost 8 bases to trimming and J lost 4 bases, with 12 bases between them. CDR1 is ENHRY and CDR2 is SYGVKD in the germline V gene. The CDR3 DNA sequence: TGTGCCATCGGAGGTGGGGGTAATCAGCCCCAGCATTTT. Translating gives CAIGGGGNQPQHF.

This clonotype occurred once. The chain links TRBV29-1 to TRBJ2-2; D perhaps matches TRBD1 (5 bases). The CDR3 spans 13 residues. Trimming stripped 3 bases from V and 6 bases from J, with 11 bases between. Per germline, CDR1 SQVTM and CDR2 ANQGSEA. The DNA of the CDR3 is TGCAGCGTTGATGGGGCGGACGCCGGGGAGCTGTTTTTT. Translated: CSVDGADAGELFF.

This chain links TRBV29-1 with TRBJ2-7; D is unresolved. CDR1 is SQVTM and CDR2 is ANQGSEA in the germline V gene. CDR3 length: 14 residues. Trimming removed 7 bases at V and 0 bases at J, with 16 bases between. The CDR3 is CSATDRLSSYEQYF. CDR3 nucleotide sequence: TGCAGCGCTACGGACCGGCTCAGCTCCTACGAGCAGTACTTC.

In its sample, this clonotype was seen once. V and J are TRBV18 and TRBJ2-5; 9 nucleotides agree with TRBD2. The CDR3 runs to 14 residues. The germline V gene has CDR1 KGHSH and CDR2 LQKENI. The V and J ends lost 3 bases and 5 bases, in that order; junction bases with no gene match: 4. The CDR3 here is CASSPSGRIETQYF. CDR3 DNA: TGTGCCAGCTCACCCAGCGGGAGGATCGAGACCCAGTACTTC. Complete variable domain (other parts from reference TRBV18 and TRBJ2-5): NAGVMQNPRHLVRRRGQEARLRCSPMKGHSHVYWYRQLPEEGLKFMVYLQKENIIDESGMPKERFSAEFPKEGPSILRIQQVVRGDSAAYFCASSPSGRIETQYFGPGTRLLVL.

V is TRBV12-3 or TRBV12-4 and J is TRBJ2-1, with 8 positions matching TRBD2. J lost 2 bases, V lost 3 bases, and 3 bases had no gene match. The CDR3 is 15 amino acids. The CDR3 DNA reads TGTGCCAGCAGTTTTCGGGAGGGGACCTACAATGAGCAGTTCTTC. Its translation: CASSFREGTYNEQFF.